The TCR beta chain under discussion was sequenced for a study of regulatory T cells in long-lasting Graves disease. The study, taken as a whole, reports: New patients shared approximately 970 public clonotypes, and persistent patients shared more, with fewer than 3,500.

Time point given: newly diagnosed GD, antithyroid drugs for less than 3 months. The TCR library was prepared using RNA isolated from PBMCs. According to the study, TCR beta libraries were built with iRepertoire HTBI primers and CDR3-region Arm-PCR. In TCRdb, the multiplex PCR reads were re-called with MiXCR into one record per CDR3 protein. Of 500,000 or so distinct CDR3 sequences in the sample, around 15% are singletons; the top ten hold around a sixth. The CDR3 loop spans 15 amino acids. With V trimmed by 5 bases and J by 3 bases, 4 bases remained unmatched. This clonotype was seen ten or more times. Its target is not known. In addition, the sample was reused for a study of T cells in Graves' hyperthyroidism and ophthalmopathy. That report notes: Investigators excluded patients with uncontrolled infection, other autoimmune disease, pregnancy or lactation. For ophthalmopathy, model prediction preceded onset by a median around 7 months.

The input for sequencing was peripheral blood mononuclear cells (PBMCs), taken at new diagnosis, from a patient treated with antithyroid drugs. V usage is TRBV12-3 or TRBV12-4 and J usage is TRBJ2-1; TRBD1 matches 10 bases. The receptor was isolated from a woman aged 45-65 years with Graves disease. The CDR3 coding sequence is TGTGCCAGCAGTCCGGACAGGGGGTACTACAATGAGCAGTTCTTC. Protein product: CASSPDRGYYNEQFF.